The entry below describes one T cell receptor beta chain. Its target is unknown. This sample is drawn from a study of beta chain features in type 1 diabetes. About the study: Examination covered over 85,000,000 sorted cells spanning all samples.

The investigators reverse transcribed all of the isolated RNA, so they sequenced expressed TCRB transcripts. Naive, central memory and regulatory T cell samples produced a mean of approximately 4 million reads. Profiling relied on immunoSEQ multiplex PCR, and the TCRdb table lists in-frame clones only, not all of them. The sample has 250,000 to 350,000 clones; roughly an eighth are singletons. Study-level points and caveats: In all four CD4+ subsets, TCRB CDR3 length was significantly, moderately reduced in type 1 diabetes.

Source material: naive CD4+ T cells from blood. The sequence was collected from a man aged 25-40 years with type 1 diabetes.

Written as DNA, the CDR3 is TGTGCCAGCAGTTTGTGGGGGCCCCACAATGAGCAGTTCTTC. Amino acids: CASSLWGPHNEQFF. This chain joins TRBV28 and TRBJ2-1; the D gene is possibly TRBD1 (6 bases). Germline CDR1 and CDR2: MDHEN and SYDVKM. The CDR3 is 14 residues long. V dropped 3 bases and J dropped 5 bases, with 11 bases sitting between them.